The rows below give T cell receptor beta chains drawn from one sample of a study of CD8 T cells in ankylosing spondylitis. One entry per CDR3 protein results from TCRdb running MiXCR on the 5' RACE reads. The profile shows some 220,000 distinct CDR3 sequences, roughly a tenth of them singletons. The source material was blood, either unsorted or a sorted T cell fraction (not recorded which). Receptors were obtained from a male donor with ankylosing spondylitis or in good health (not recorded which). The CDR3 runs from the conserved cysteine through the conserved F or W. A D gene is named only where the DNA matches it firmly. Some rows have no size entry. The others give once, few or many, or a class for an expanded clone.

v_gene	j_gene	d_gene	abundance	CDR3nt	CDR3aa
TRBV3-1	TRBJ2-7	TRBD2	many	TGTGCCAGCAGCCGAACTAGCGGGGGGGCCTCGACCTCCTACGAGCAGTACTTC	CASSRTSGGASTSYEQYF
TRBV7-2	TRBJ1-1	NA	NA	TGTGCCAGCAGCTTCCTTCCCGCCGGCACTGAAGCTTTCTTT	CASSFLPAGTEAFF
TRBV27	TRBJ2-1	TRBD2	NA	TGTGCCAGCAGGCTAGCGGGAGGGTGGAATGAGCAGTTCTTC	CASRLAGGWNEQFF
TRBV5-1	TRBJ1-1	TRBD1	many	TGCGCCAGCAGCATCCCGGGACAGGGGTGGGCTGAAGCTTTCTTT	CASSIPGQGWAEAFF
TRBV29-1	TRBJ1-2	NA	NA	TGCAGCGTTGAAGACGAAGGGGCCTATGGCTACACCTTC	CSVEDEGAYGYTF
TRBV25-1	TRBJ1-1	TRBD1	many	TGTGCCAGCAACCTGGATAGGGGGCCTGAAGCTTTCTTT	CASNLDRGPEAFF
TRBV6-1	TRBJ2-2	TRBD1	few	TGTGCCGCCAGGGACAGGTTTGACACCGGGGAGCTGTTTTTT	CAARDRFDTGELFF
TRBV11-2	TRBJ1-1	TRBD1	few	TGTGCCAGCAGCTTTGGACAGGGATATACTGAAGCTTTCTTT	CASSFGQGYTEAFF
TRBV20-1	TRBJ2-2	NA	many	TGCAGTGCTAGTATGGGGTTGGACACCGGGGAGCTGTTTTTT	CSASMGLDTGELFF
TRBV20-1	TRBJ2-7	TRBD2	many	TGCAGTGCCTCGCGGGGGGCGGAGGGGGAGCAGTACTTC	CSASRGAEGEQYF
TRBV10-2	TRBJ2-7	NA	NA	TGCGCCATCGCTAAGGGGTCAGAGGGCCACGAGCAGTACTTC	CAIAKGSEGHEQYF
TRBV12-3/TRBV12-4	TRBJ2-1	TRBD2	many	TGTGCCAGCAGTCTATTATCCGGGACTAGCGGGAGTGAGCAGTTCTTC	CASSLLSGTSGSEQFF
TRBV6-1	TRBJ2-3	NA	few	TGTGCCAGCAGAGCAAACCCAGGACAGAGCACAGATACGCAGTATTTT	CASRANPGQSTDTQYF
TRBV7-2	TRBJ2-1	TRBD2	many	TGTGCCAGCACCCGGACTAGCGGATACAATGAGCAGTTCTTC	CASTRTSGYNEQFF
TRBV6-5	TRBJ2-2	NA	many	TGTGCCAGCAGCCGAGGGAGGGGGGAGCTGTTTTTT	CASSRGRGELFF
TRBV15	TRBJ2-3	NA	NA	TGTGCCACCAGCGGGACACTGACTAGCACAGATACGCAGTATTTT	CATSGTLTSTDTQYF
TRBV11-2	TRBJ1-4	NA	few	TGTGCCAGCAGCCCGGGGTTTAATGAAAAACTGTTTTTT	CASSPGFNEKLFF
TRBV7-9	TRBJ2-2	TRBD1	many	TGTGCCGGCAGCCCTGGGCCGGGACAGTCGAACACCGGGGAGCTGTTTTTT	CAGSPGPGQSNTGELFF
TRBV25-1	TRBJ2-3	NA	many	TGTGCCAGCAGTGAAGTGCGGGGCGGGAACACAGATACGCAGTATTTT	CASSEVRGGNTDTQYF
TRBV4-2	TRBJ2-3	TRBD2	many	TGTGCCAGCAGCCAAGATCGAAGAGGGACTAGCGGGAGGCTAGATACGCAGTATTTT	CASSQDRRGTSGRLDTQYF
TRBV6-2/TRBV6-3	TRBJ1-5	NA	many	TGTGCCAGCAGTAGGGGTTTTCAGCCCCAGCATTTT	CASSRGFQPQHF
TRBV6-2/TRBV6-3	TRBJ2-2	NA	many	TGTGCCGTCTCGACTTGGGCCGGGGAGCTGTTTTTT	CAVSTWAGELFF
TRBV7-9	TRBJ2-1	NA	few	TGTGCCAGCGAAAAGGGACCAACGGGTCATGAGCAGTTCTTC	CASEKGPTGHEQFF
TRBV10-3	TRBJ1-1	TRBD1	many	TGTGCCATCGGGACAGCGGAGAACACTGAAGCTTTCTTT	CAIGTAENTEAFF
TRBV7-9	TRBJ2-2	TRBD2	many	TGTGCCAGCACTGCGGGGGGGACCGGGGAGCTGTTTTTT	CASTAGGTGELFF
TRBV10-3	TRBJ1-1	NA	many	TGTGCCATCAGTGACCGCAAAGGCAGGGACACTGAAGCTTTCTTT	CAISDRKGRDTEAFF
TRBV11-3	TRBJ1-1	NA	few	TGTGCCAGCAGCTCCCCCGGACTGATGAACACTGAAGCTTTCTTT	CASSSPGLMNTEAFF
TRBV11-2	TRBJ1-2	TRBD1	many	TGTGCCAGCAGCCCGGACAGGGATGGGAATGGCTACACCTTC	CASSPDRDGNGYTF
TRBV20-1	TRBJ2-5	NA	many	TGCAGTGCTAGAGATTACGGCGGGAAAGAGACCCAGTACTTC	CSARDYGGKETQYF
TRBV20-1	TRBJ1-2	NA	many	TGCAGTGCTAGGGGGGACTCCTATGGCTACACCTTC	CSARGDSYGYTF
TRBV20-1	TRBJ2-3	NA	many	TGCAGTGCTCCTGGACCGTCAGATACGCAGTATTTT	CSAPGPSDTQYF
TRBV19	TRBJ2-1	NA	many	TGTGCCAGTAGGGGGAACGGAAACAATGAGCAGTTCTTC	CASRGNGNNEQFF
TRBV7-9	TRBJ2-1	NA	many	TGTGCCAGCAGCTTAGGCGAGCCCTATTTCTCCTACAATGAGCAGTTCTTC	CASSLGEPYFSYNEQFF
TRBV7-8	TRBJ2-1	NA	many	TGTGCCAGCACCCAGGGTGCTCACCCCGGGAATGAGCAGTTCTTC	CASTQGAHPGNEQFF
TRBV20-1	TRBJ1-1	NA	many	TGCAGTGCTAGAGACAGGTTGAACACTGAAGCTTTCTTT	CSARDRLNTEAFF
TRBV3-1	TRBJ2-5	TRBD1	few	TGTGCCACCTCCGGGACAGGGAGAGAGACCCAGTACTTC	CATSGTGRETQYF
TRBV20-1	TRBJ2-5	TRBD2	many	TGCAGTGCTATGGGGACTAGTGTCCCAGAGACCCAGTACTTC	CSAMGTSVPETQYF
TRBV7-2	TRBJ2-1	TRBD1	NA	TGTGCCAGCAGCTCCCGGGACAGGAGCTCCTACAATGAGCAGTTCTTC	CASSSRDRSSYNEQFF
TRBV6-1	TRBJ1-3	NA	NA	TGTGCCAGCAGTGAACGACAGTCCTTCTCTGGAAACACCATATATTTT	CASSERQSFSGNTIYF
TRBV30	TRBJ2-4	TRBD1	NA	TGTGCCTGGGGCCAGGGACAGCCCGCCAAAAACATTCAGTACTTC	CAWGQGQPAKNIQYF
TRBV30	TRBJ2-5	TRBD1	few	TGTGCCTGGAGTCCGACAGGGGGCGAGGAGACCCAGTACTTC	CAWSPTGGEETQYF
TRBV7-9	TRBJ1-5	NA	many	TGTGCCAGCACCCTGGCAGTAAATCAGCCCCAGCATTTT	CASTLAVNQPQHF